What follows are 5 T cell receptor beta chains derived from one specimen sequenced in a study of CD8+ T cells in alopecia areata. The authors extracted RNA and reverse transcribed it into cDNA as the sequencing template. Here immunoSEQ multiplex PCR was the method, and the copy in TCRdb shows in-frame clones only, minus some. The table shows 160,000 or so clones, with 40% to 60% occurring only once. The sample was CD8+ T cells sorted from blood, taken at week 0. Every receptor here comes from a human donor with alopecia areata.

This chain joins TRBV11-2 and TRBJ2-6; TRBD2 is a possible D gene (5 bases). From germline, CDR1 is SGHAT and CDR2 FQNNGV. The length of the CDR3 is 14 residues. Trimming cost V 5 bases and J 4 bases, with 9 bases left between them. The chain's CDR3 is CASSRGTGANVLTF. DNA for the CDR3: TGTGCCAGCAGCCGGGGAACAGGGGCCAACGTCCTGACTTTC.

This chain connects TRBV5-6 to TRBJ2-1, with TRBD2 matching over 15 bases. The CDR3 is 16 amino acids. Trimming at V came to 4 bases and at J to 8 bases, leaving 7 bases not matched to a gene. CDR1 and CDR2 from the germline V gene are SGHDT and YYEEEE. CDR3 region: CASSRGLAGGLDEQFF. For the CDR3, the DNA is TGTGCCAGCAGCCGTGGACTAGCGGGGGGGCTGGATGAGCAGTTCTTC.

V usage is TRBV13 and J usage is TRBJ2-7; D remains unclear. The V and J ends lost 6 bases and 2 bases respectively, with 8 bases between them. Per germline, CDR1 PRHDT and CDR2 FYEKMQ (reference sequence). The CDR3 spans 12 residues. In DNA, the CDR3 is TGTGCCAGCAGTAGAGATCCCTACGAGCAGTACTTC. Translation: CASSRDPYEQYF.

CDR3 DNA sequence: TGTGCCTGGAGTGTAGGTAGGGGATCTCAGCCCCAGCATTTT. This codes for CAWSVGRGSQPQHF. V usage is TRBV30 and J usage is TRBJ1-5; D perhaps matches TRBD1 (5 bases). Germline CDR1 reads GTSNPN; CDR2 reads SVGIG (reference sequence). Trimming took off 0 bases at V and 6 bases at J, with 12 bases between the two ends. The CDR3 length is 14 residues. The full variable domain, in which reference TRBV30 and TRBJ1-5 provide the parts outside the CDR3, is SQTIHQWPATLVQPVGSPLSLECTVEGTSNPNLYWYRQAAGRGLQLLFYSVGIGQISSEVPQNLSASRPQDRQFILSSKKLLLSDSGFYLCAWSVGRGSQPQHFGDGTRLSIL.

The chain is built from TRBV27 and TRBJ1-2; 9 bases line up with TRBD1. The CDR3 is 13 amino acids. V trimming: 5 bases; J trimming: 7 bases; junction bases outside the gene matches: 5. Germline V gene data show CDR1 as MNHEY and CDR2 as SMNVEV (reference sequence). DNA of the CDR3: TGTGCCAGCAGTCTAATACAGGGGGCTGGCTACACCTTC. Encoded protein: CASSLIQGAGYTF.